A single TCR beta chain is shown here with its context. These data are taken from a study of CD8 T cells in Susac syndrome. High-throughput TCR beta sequencing covered peripheral CD8+ and CD4+ T cells. Relapsing-remitting disease, either stable or active, was present in the multiple sclerosis controls, who were treatment-naive patients. TEMRA cells were FACS-enriched and CD8+ and CD4+ T cells negatively isolated. With random hexamers, reverse transcription was performed on roughly 0.5 to 1 ug of RNA. Amplification of TCR beta CDR3 used immunoSEQ multiplex PCR across 54 Vbeta and 13 Jbeta. TCRdb processed the immunoSEQ multiplex PCR reads anew with MiXCR; each CDR3 protein has one entry. The table has around 280,000 distinct CDR3 sequences, roughly 85% seen once. This CDR3 spans 14 amino acids. V shed 5 bases and J shed 4 bases, with 15 bases lying between them. Germline V gives CDR1 PRHDT, CDR2 FYEKMQ (reference sequence).

Sequencing input: CD8+ T cells from PBMCs. The TCR comes from a human donor with multiple sclerosis. The chain employs TRBV13 and TRBJ2-7; D is ambiguous. The CDR3 is CASSSGPKMYEQYF. The DNA of the CDR3 is TGTGCCAGCAGCAGTGGCCCCAAGATGTACGAGCAGTACTTC.